This T cell receptor beta chain is drawn from a study of CD8 T cells in Susac syndrome. This CDR3 comprises 13 residues. The germline gives CDR1 DFQATT, CDR2 SNEGSKA (reference sequence). V was cut by 6 bases and J by 6 bases, with 17 bases left in between. As to this clonotype: Antigen specificity is unknown.

Overall study results and limits: Individuals included in the TCR sequencing and HLA analysis were acknowledged by the study to be relatively few in number.

Healthy donors, matched for age and sex, constituted the control group. Isolation of CD8+ and CD4+ T cells was performed negatively, whereas enrichment of TEMRA cells was done by FACS. It was with random hexamers that about 0.45 to 1 ug RNA was reverse transcribed. Multiplex PCR with immunoSEQ amplified the TCR beta CDR3 across 54 Vbeta and 13 Jbeta. A single record per CDR3 protein comes from TCRdb applying MiXCR to the immunoSEQ multiplex PCR reads. The sample consists of approximately 130,000 distinct CDR3 sequences, 94% of them appearing once. This receptor was obtained from a human donor in good health. The chain links TRBV20-1 to TRBJ1-2, with D possibly matching TRBD1 (6 bases). The specimen was CD4+ T cells from PBMCs. Here the CDR3 DNA reads TGCAGTGCCGTTACAGGGAATGTTAATGGCTACACCTTC. Protein: CSAVTGNVNGYTF.